This TCR beta chain was sequenced during a study of shared clonotypes between healthy human individuals. Study context: Participating donors consisted of a couple of women and a few men aged 18 to 49.

CD45RO-negative cells were positively selected for CCR7, leaving out terminally differentiated effector memory CD45RA+ cells. Every one of the donors was a Caucasian adult that lived in Nashville, Tennessee. Germline CDR1 and CDR2: LNHDA and SQIVND (reference sequence). The CDR3 runs to 16 residues. V was pared by 4 bases and J by 3 bases, with 19 bases between. In replicate PCRs of sorted subsets, roughly 190 ng DNA, approximately 30,000 T cell genomes, was used. The data were produced by immunoSEQ multiplex PCR, yet TCRdb's version contains in-frame clones alone and is incomplete. The data hold about 2,200,000 clones, with 85% to 95% observed a single time.

The J gene is TRBJ2-7, the V gene TRBV19; D is ambiguous. The sequenced sample consisted of naive CD8+ T cells from PBMCs. This TCR came from a man between 18 and 35 years old in good health. Some clones in this sample may be carry-over from other donors' samples. As DNA, the CDR3 is TGTGCCAGTAGTACACCACTTGGCAGTCCCCTCTACGAGCAGTACTTC. Amino acids: CASSTPLGSPLYEQYF. Combining the CDR3 with reference TRBV19 and TRBJ2-7 gives the whole variable domain DGGITQSPKYLFRKEGQNVTLSCEQNLNHDAMYWYRQDPGQGLRLIYYSQIVNDFQKGDIAEGYSVSREKKESFPLTVTSAQKNPTAFYLCASSTPLGSPLYEQYFGPGTRLTVT.